This T cell receptor beta chain was found in a study of shared clonotypes between healthy human individuals. Looking at the study overall: Used for every donor were three CD4 naive, three CD4 memory, two CD8 naive and one CD8 memory plate.

The length of the CDR3 is 15 residues. J lost 6 bases, V lost 5 bases, and 9 bases had no gene match. Germline V gene lookup returns CDR1 MNHEY and CDR2 SVGAGI. This table comes from immunoSEQ multiplex PCR, and its TCRdb copy is limited to in-frame clones, with some not included. The data hold about 2.4 million clones, with roughly 92% observed a single time. Sequencing was done on a sample of naive CD4+ T cells sorted from blood. The subset was: CD45RA+ positively selected. The gene calls are TRBV6-5 and TRBJ2-7; 11 bases agree with TRBD2. This sequence originates from a man between 18 and 29 years old in good health. The CDR3 DNA sequence: TGTGCCAGCAGTGCCCCTACTAGCGGGAGAGGCGAGCAGTACTTC. Protein product: CASSAPTSGRGEQYF.